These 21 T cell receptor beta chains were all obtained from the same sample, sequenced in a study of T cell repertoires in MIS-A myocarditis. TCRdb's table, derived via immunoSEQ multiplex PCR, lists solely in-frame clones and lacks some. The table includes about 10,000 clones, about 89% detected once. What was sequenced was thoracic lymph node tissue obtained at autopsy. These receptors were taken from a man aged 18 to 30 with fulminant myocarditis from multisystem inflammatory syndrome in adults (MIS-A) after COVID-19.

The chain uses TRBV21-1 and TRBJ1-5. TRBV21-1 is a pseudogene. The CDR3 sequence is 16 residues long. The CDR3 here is CASSKCSGIVHQPQHF. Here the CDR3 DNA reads TGTGCCAGCAGCAAATGTTCGGGTATCGTCCATCAGCCCCAGCATTTT.

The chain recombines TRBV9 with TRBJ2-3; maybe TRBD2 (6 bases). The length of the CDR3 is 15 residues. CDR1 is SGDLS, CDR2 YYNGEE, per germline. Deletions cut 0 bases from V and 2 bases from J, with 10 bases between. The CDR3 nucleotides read TGTGCCAGCAGCGTAGGCGGGGCAGACACAGATACGCAGTATTTT. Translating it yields CASSVGGADTDTQYF. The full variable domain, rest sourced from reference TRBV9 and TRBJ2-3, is DSGVTQTPKHLITATGQRVTLRCSPRSGDLSVYWYQQSLDQGLQFLIQYYNGEERAKGNILERFSAQQFPDLHSELNLSSLELGDSALYFCASSVGGADTDTQYFGPGTRLTVL.

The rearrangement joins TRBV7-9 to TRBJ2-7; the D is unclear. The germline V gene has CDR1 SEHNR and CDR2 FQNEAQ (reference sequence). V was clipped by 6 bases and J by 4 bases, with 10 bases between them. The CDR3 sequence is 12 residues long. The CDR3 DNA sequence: TGTGCCAGCAGTCCAAGCTCGTACGAGCAGTACTTC. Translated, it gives CASSPSSYEQYF.

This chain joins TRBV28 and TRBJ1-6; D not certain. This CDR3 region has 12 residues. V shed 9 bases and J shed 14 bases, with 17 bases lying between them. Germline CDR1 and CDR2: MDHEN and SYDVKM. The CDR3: CASHQDFLALHF. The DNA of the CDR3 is TGTGCCAGTCACCAGGACTTCTTGGCCCTCCACTTT.

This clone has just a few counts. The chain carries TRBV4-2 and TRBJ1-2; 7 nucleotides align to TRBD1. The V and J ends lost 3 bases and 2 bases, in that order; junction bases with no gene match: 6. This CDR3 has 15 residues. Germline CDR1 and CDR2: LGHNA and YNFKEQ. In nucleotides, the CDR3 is TGTGCCAGCAGCCAGACGAGACAGGGAAACTATGGCTACACCTTC. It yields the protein CASSQTRQGNYGYTF.

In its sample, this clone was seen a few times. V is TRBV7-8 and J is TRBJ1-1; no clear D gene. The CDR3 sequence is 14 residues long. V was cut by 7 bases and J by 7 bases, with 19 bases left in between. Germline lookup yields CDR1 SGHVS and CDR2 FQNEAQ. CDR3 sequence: CASIRLGGRDEAFF. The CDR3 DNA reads TGTGCCAGCATAAGGTTAGGAGGTCGGGATGAAGCTTTCTTT.

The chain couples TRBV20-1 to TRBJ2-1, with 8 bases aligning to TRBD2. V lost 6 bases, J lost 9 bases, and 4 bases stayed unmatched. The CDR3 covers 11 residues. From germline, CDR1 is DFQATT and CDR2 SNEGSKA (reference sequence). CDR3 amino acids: CSAKSGSEQFF. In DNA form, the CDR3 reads TGCAGTGCGAAAAGCGGGAGTGAGCAGTTCTTC.

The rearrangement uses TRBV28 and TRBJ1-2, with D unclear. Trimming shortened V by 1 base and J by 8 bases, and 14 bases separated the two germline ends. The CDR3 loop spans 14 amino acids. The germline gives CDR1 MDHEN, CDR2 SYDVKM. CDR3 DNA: TGTGCCAGCAGTTTATCGACGGCGCGGCGCGGCTACACCTTC. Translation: CASSLSTARRGYTF.

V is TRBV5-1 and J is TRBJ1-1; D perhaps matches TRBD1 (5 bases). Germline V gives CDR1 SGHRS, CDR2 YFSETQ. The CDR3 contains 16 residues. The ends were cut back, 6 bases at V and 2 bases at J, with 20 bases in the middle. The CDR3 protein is CASKGKGVNVNTEAFF. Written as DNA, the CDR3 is TGCGCCAGCAAAGGTAAAGGGGTAAACGTTAACACTGAAGCTTTCTTT.

The CDR3 nucleotides are TGTGCCAGCAGCTCGACAGGGGCCAAATACTCTGGGGCCAACGTCCTGACTTTC. It translates to CASSSTGAKYSGANVLTF. This chain uses TRBV7-2 with TRBJ2-6; 8 bases map to TRBD1. The CDR3 runs 18 residues. J lost 0 bases, V lost 4 bases, and 8 bases had no gene match. Germline assignment: CDR1 SGHTA and CDR2 FQGNSA.

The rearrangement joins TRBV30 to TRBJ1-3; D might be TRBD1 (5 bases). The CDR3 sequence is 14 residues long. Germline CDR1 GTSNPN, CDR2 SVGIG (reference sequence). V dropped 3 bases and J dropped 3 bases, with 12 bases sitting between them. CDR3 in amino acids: CAWREQGFGNTIYF. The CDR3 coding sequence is TGTGCCTGGAGAGAGCAGGGCTTTGGAAACACCATATATTTT.

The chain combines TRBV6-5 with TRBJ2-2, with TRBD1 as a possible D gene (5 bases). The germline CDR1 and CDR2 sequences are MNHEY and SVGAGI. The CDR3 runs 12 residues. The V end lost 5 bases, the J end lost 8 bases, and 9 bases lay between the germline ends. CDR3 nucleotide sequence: TGTGCCAGCAGTAACCACAGGGGGGAGCTGTTTTTT. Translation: CASSNHRGELFF.

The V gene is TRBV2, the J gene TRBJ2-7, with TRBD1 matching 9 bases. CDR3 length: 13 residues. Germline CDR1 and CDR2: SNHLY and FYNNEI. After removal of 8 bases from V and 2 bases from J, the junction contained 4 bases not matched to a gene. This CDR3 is CASHGTGTYEQYF. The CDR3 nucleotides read TGTGCCAGCCACGGGACAGGGACCTACGAGCAGTACTTC.

CDR3 coding DNA: TGTGCCAGCAGTGAAGTGACAACCCATCCCGAGACCCAGTACTTC. Protein: CASSEVTTHPETQYF. The rearrangement uses TRBV2 and TRBJ2-5; unclear D gene. Trimming left V 1 base short and J 5 bases short, with 14 bases between. Per germline, CDR1 SNHLY and CDR2 FYNNEI. This CDR3 has 15 amino acids. Full variable domain (rest looked up from reference TRBV2 and TRBJ2-5): EPEVTQTPSHQVTQMGQEVILRCVPISNHLYFYWYRQILGQKVEFLVSFYNNEISEKSEIFDDQFSVERPDGSNFTLKIRSTKLEDSAMYFCASSEVTTHPETQYFGPGTRLLVL.

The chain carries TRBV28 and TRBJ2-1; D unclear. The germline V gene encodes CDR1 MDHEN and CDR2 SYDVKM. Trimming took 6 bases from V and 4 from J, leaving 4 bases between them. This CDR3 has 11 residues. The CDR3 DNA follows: TGTGCCAGCAGGTTTTACAATGAGCAGTTCTTC. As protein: CASRFYNEQFF. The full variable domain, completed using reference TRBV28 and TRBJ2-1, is DVKVTQSSRYLVKRTGEKVFLECVQDMDHENMFWYRQDPGLGLRLIYFSYDVKMKEKGDIPEGYSVSREKKERFSLILESASTNQTSMYLCASRFYNEQFFGPGTRLTVL.

The CDR3 sequence: CASSQGRPGSLVYNEQFF. The CDR3 DNA sequence: TGCGCCAGCAGCCAAGGGAGACCAGGGTCCTTAGTCTACAATGAGCAGTTCTTC. The V gene is TRBV4-3, the J gene TRBJ2-1, with D possibly matching TRBD1 (5 bases). The germline CDR1 and CDR2 sequences are LGHNA and YSLEER. Trimming stripped 1 base from V and 3 bases from J, with 19 bases between. CDR3 length: 18 amino acids.

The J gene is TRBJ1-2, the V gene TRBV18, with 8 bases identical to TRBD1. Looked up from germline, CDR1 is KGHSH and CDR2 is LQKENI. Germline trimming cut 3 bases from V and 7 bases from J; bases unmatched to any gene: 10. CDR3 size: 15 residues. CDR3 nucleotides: TGTGCCAGCTCACCCACCGGGACAGGCTCGCGTGGCTACACCTTC. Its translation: CASSPTGTGSRGYTF.

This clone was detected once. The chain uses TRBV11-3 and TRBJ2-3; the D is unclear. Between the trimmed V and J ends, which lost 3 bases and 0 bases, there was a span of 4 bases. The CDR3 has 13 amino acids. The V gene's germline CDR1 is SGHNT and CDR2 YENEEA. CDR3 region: CASSFGSTDTQYF. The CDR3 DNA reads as TGTGCCAGCAGCTTTGGGAGCACAGATACGCAGTATTTT.

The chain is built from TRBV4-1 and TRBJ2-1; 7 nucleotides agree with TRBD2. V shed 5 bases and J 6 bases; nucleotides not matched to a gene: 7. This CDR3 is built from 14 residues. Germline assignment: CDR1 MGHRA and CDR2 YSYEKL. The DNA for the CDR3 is TGCGCCAGCAGCAGCTCTAGCGGCCTCAATGAGCAGTTCTTC. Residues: CASSSSSGLNEQFF.

This CDR3 is CASSEAQQGRYNYGYTF. CDR3 bases: TGCGCCAGCAGTGAGGCGCAACAGGGGCGCTATAACTATGGCTACACCTTC. The chain couples TRBV10-2 to TRBJ1-2; 7 bases align to TRBD1. Per germline, CDR1 WSHSY and CDR2 SAAADI. The CDR3 is made up of 17 amino acids. V shed 2 bases, J shed 1 base, and the junction held 10 bases outside the gene matches.

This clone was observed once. The CDR3 protein is CSASGTETQYF. For the CDR3, the DNA is TGCAGTGCGAGTGGGACCGAGACCCAGTACTTC. The rearrangement joins TRBV20-1 to TRBJ2-5; D may be TRBD1 or TRBD2 (5 bases each). In germline, CDR1 is DFQATT, CDR2 SNEGSKA (reference sequence). Trimming cost V 6 bases and J 5 bases, with 10 bases left between them. The CDR3 is 11 residues long.